This T cell receptor beta chain was captured in a study of shared clonotypes between healthy human individuals. Looking at the study overall: Researchers assigned three CD4 naive, three CD4 memory, two CD8 naive and one CD8 memory plate to each donor. Study results and limitations: Clonotype sharing among the donors was expected to vary with sequencing depth. Memory subsets generally showed smaller estimated richness than naive subsets did. With few donors, the genetic and exposure-history diversity represented was limited.

A word on this clone: As yet, its antigen is unknown.

This table comes from immunoSEQ multiplex PCR, and its TCRdb copy is limited to in-frame clones, with some not included. The sample records approximately 2.1 million clones, more than 80% being singletons. Sequencing was done on a sample of naive CD4+ T cells from PBMCs. The subset here: CD45RA+ positively selected. The clonotype comes from a man aged 18 to 29 in good health. Some clones in this sample may be carry-over from other donors' samples.

The CDR3 DNA reads as TGTGCCAGCAGCCTAGATTGGGCCCCCGATGAGCAGTTCTTC. It translates to CASSLDWAPDEQFF. The gene calls are TRBV7-9 and TRBJ2-1; D is unclear. The CDR3 has 14 residues. The germline V and J ends were trimmed by 5 bases and 8 bases, with 16 bases remaining between them. From germline, CDR1 is SEHNR and CDR2 FQNEAQ (reference sequence).